Each of the 27 T cell receptor beta chains below was sequenced from the same sample in a study of blood T cell repertoires in COVID-19. Profiling relied on immunoSEQ multiplex PCR, and the TCRdb table lists in-frame clones only, not all of them. Counted here are about 220,000 clones, 88% occurring once; the ten biggest clones make up about 15%. The specimen was PBMCs or T cells enriched from blood (not recorded which). These receptor sequences come from a woman aged 50 to 60 with acute COVID-19.

V usage is TRBV29-1 and J usage is TRBJ1-1; D may be TRBD1 (5 bases). CDR3 length: 13 residues. CDR1 and CDR2 (germline): SQVTM, ANQGSEA. Trimming took off 2 bases at V and 5 bases at J, with 12 bases between the two ends. The chain's CDR3 is CSVEWGLETEAFF. The CDR3 DNA is TGCAGCGTTGAATGGGGACTTGAAACTGAAGCTTTCTTT.

The chain employs TRBV28 and TRBJ1-2, with D perhaps TRBD1 (5 bases). CDR1 MDHEN and CDR2 SYDVKM come from the germline V gene. This CDR3 has 15 amino acids. V lost 3 bases and J 7 bases, leaving 18 bases between the germline ends. DNA for the CDR3: TGTGCCAGCAGTTTCCCTAATGGGGGGGAATTTGGCTACACCTTC. Amino acids: CASSFPNGGEFGYTF.

The chain carries TRBV7-2 and TRBJ2-3; 15 nucleotides agree with TRBD2. The germline CDR1 and CDR2 sequences are SGHTA and FQGNSA. J lost 0 bases, V lost 5 bases, and 9 bases had no gene match. This CDR3 contains 19 residues. CDR3 protein: CASSLGGLAGGPSTDTQYF. CDR3 coding DNA: TGTGCCAGCAGCCTTGGGGGACTAGCGGGGGGTCCTAGCACAGATACGCAGTATTTT. The full variable domain, with the rest looked up from reference TRBV7-2 and TRBJ2-3, is GAGVSQSPSNKVTEKGKDVELRCDPISGHTALYWYRQSLGQGLEFLIYFQGNSAPDKSGLPSDRFSAERTGGSVSTLTIQRTQQEDSAVYLCASSLGGLAGGPSTDTQYFGPGTRLTVL.

This rearrangement joins TRBV7-2 to TRBJ2-3; D is ambiguous. This CDR3 is 14 amino acids long. Germline V CDR1 and CDR2: SGHTA, FQGNSA. V dropped 4 bases and J dropped 0 bases, with 8 bases sitting between them. The CDR3 coding sequence is TGTGCCAGCAGCTCAGGATATAGCACAGATACGCAGTATTTT. It specifies CASSSGYSTDTQYF.

V gene TRBV11-1 combines with J gene TRBJ1-1; D is unclear. Germline loops: CDR1 SGHAT, CDR2 FQDESV (reference sequence). The CDR3 totals 16 residues. V was clipped by 4 bases and J by 0 bases, with 15 bases between them. This CDR3 reads CASSSSSMRLNTEAFF. The CDR3 nucleotides are TGTGCCAGCAGCTCCTCAAGCATGAGGTTGAACACTGAAGCTTTCTTT.

The chain is built from TRBV7-9 and TRBJ1-1; D not certain. CDR3 length equals 12 residues. The V gene lost 3 bases and the J gene lost 4 bases, with 6 bases spanning the gap. Germline CDR1 is SEHNR and CDR2 is FQNEAQ (reference sequence). This CDR3 is CASSFSGTEAFF. The CDR3 bases are TGTGCCAGCAGCTTTAGTGGCACTGAAGCTTTCTTT.

This clone was seen only once. The V and J genes are TRBV9 and TRBJ2-7; weak D call: TRBD1 (6 bases). Trimming pared 0 bases from V and 0 bases from J, leaving 10 bases between. Germline loops: CDR1 SGDLS, CDR2 YYNGEE. There are 15 residues in the CDR3. DNA for the CDR3: TGTGCCAGCAGCGTAGAAAGGGGGAGCTCCTACGAGCAGTACTTC. Its protein is CASSVERGSSYEQYF.

This clone was detected once. The chain joins TRBV7-2 to TRBJ2-7; 8 nucleotides align to TRBD1. The germline CDR1 and CDR2 sequences are SGHTA and FQGNSA. The CDR3 is made up of 18 amino acids. The V and J ends lost 0 bases and 3 bases, in that order; junction bases with no gene match: 13. The CDR3 sequence: CASSLAGTGPIEGYEQYF. For the CDR3, the DNA is TGTGCCAGCAGCTTAGCCGGGACAGGCCCTATTGAAGGCTACGAGCAGTACTTC.

Here the CDR3 DNA reads TGTGCCAGTAGTATCTTCGGGGTAAACACTGAAGCTTTCTTT. Residues: CASSIFGVNTEAFF. The chain uses TRBV19 and TRBJ1-1; no definite D call. Germline V gene sequence: CDR1 LNHDA, CDR2 SQIVND (reference sequence). The V and J ends lost 3 bases and 2 bases respectively, with 10 bases between them. CDR3 length equals 14 residues.

This clone was observed once. V usage is TRBV18 and J usage is TRBJ2-5; 11 nucleotides align to TRBD2. With 0 bases clipped from V and 14 bases from J, the junction kept 8 bases outside the gene matches. This CDR3 has 14 amino acids. Germline loops: CDR1 KGHSH, CDR2 LQKENI. The DNA of the CDR3 is TGTGCCAGCTCACCACCCGCACTAGCGGGGGTTTCATACTTC. Its translation is CASSPPALAGVSYF.

The rearrangement links TRBV29-1 to TRBJ2-5; 8 bases align to TRBD1. V lost 7 bases, J lost 4 bases, and 2 bases stayed unmatched. The length of the CDR3 is 11 residues. Per germline, CDR1 SQVTM and CDR2 ANQGSEA. CDR3 region: CSATGAETQYF. CDR3 bases: TGCAGCGCGACAGGGGCAGAGACCCAGTACTTC.

The gene calls are TRBV28 and TRBJ2-7, with 8 bases identical to TRBD2. Germline V gene data show CDR1 as MDHEN and CDR2 as SYDVKM. This CDR3 spans 14 amino acids. J lost 1 base, V lost 6 bases, and 5 bases had no gene match. The CDR3 nucleotides are TGTGCCAGCAGCGTTAGCGGGACGTCCTACGAGCAGTACTTC. Its translation is CASSVSGTSYEQYF.

CDR3 protein: CASSLWGTSGNYEQYF. CDR3 nucleotides: TGTGCCAGCAGTTTATGGGGGACTAGCGGGAATTACGAGCAGTACTTC. The J gene is TRBJ2-7, the V gene TRBV28; 13 nucleotides agree with TRBD2. J was trimmed by 4 bases and V by 0 bases; bases with no gene match: 3. The length of the CDR3 is 16 residues. CDR1 and CDR2 (germline): MDHEN, SYDVKM.

The chain couples TRBV6-4 to TRBJ1-5; tentatively, D is TRBD1 (5 bases). This CDR3 comprises 14 residues. V was cut by 4 bases and J by 1 base, with 8 bases left in between. Germline V gene data show CDR1 as MRHNA and CDR2 as SNTAGT. This CDR3 reads CASSADSSNQPQHF. The CDR3 nucleotides are TGTGCCAGCAGTGCCGACAGCAGCAATCAGCCCCAGCATTTT.

This chain links TRBV5-6 with TRBJ2-3; D is perhaps TRBD2 (6 bases). This CDR3 is 19 amino acids long. Germline-derived CDR1 and CDR2 are SGHDT and YYEEEE. Trimming shortened V by 4 bases and J by 2 bases, and 26 bases separated the two germline ends. The DNA of the CDR3 is TGTGCCAGCAGCCCGGCGGTGGTCCCGCGGGGAGGACACACAGATACGCAGTATTTT. Its translation is CASSPAVVPRGGHTDTQYF.

The gene calls are TRBV4-2 and TRBJ2-1; TRBD1 matches 12 bases. V was pared by 7 bases and J by 8 bases, with 6 bases of the junction left unmatched. This CDR3 has 14 amino acids. Germline V gene sequence: CDR1 LGHNA, CDR2 YNFKEQ. The CDR3 bases are TGTGCCAGCACCCGGGACAGGGGGCGGGATGAGCAGTTCTTC. It codes for CASTRDRGRDEQFF.

A few counts support this clone. V and J are TRBV30 and TRBJ2-3; 10 nucleotides agree with TRBD1. CDR3 length: 18 amino acids. Per the germline V gene, CDR1 is GTSNPN and CDR2 is SVGIG (reference sequence). V was pared by 2 bases and J by 0 bases, with 11 bases of the junction left unmatched. CDR3 residues: CAWSPDRGHPTSTDTQYF. The CDR3 nucleotides read TGTGCCTGGAGTCCAGACAGGGGGCACCCCACTAGCACAGATACGCAGTATTTT.

V usage is TRBV28 and J usage is TRBJ2-7; 9 bases line up with TRBD1. Germline loops: CDR1 MDHEN, CDR2 SYDVKM. V lost 3 bases to trimming and J lost 5 bases; unmatched junction nucleotides: 5. CDR3 size: 14 residues. The chain's CDR3 is CASSFWDRVHEQYF. The CDR3 DNA sequence: TGTGCCAGCAGTTTTTGGGACAGGGTCCACGAGCAGTACTTC.

This CDR3 reads CASSITPSNPGELFF. In nucleotides, the CDR3 is TGTGCCAGCAGCATCACTCCTAGCAATCCCGGGGAGCTGTTTTTT. The chain recombines TRBV3-1 (or the pseudogene TRBV3-2) with TRBJ2-2; the D gene is possibly TRBD2 (5 bases). This CDR3 spans 15 amino acids. Germline loops: CDR1 LGHDT, CDR2 YNNKEL (reference sequence). V was cut by 5 bases and J by 6 bases, with 16 bases left in between.

The gene calls are TRBV4-1 and TRBJ1-5; D is perhaps TRBD1 (6 bases). Germline V lookup: CDR1 MGHRA, CDR2 YSYEKL. V was trimmed by 3 bases and J by 6 bases, leaving 12 bases between them. This CDR3 has 14 amino acids. The CDR3, as DNA: TGCGCCAGCAGCCACTTACAGGGTAGTCAGCCCCAGCATTTT. It yields the protein CASSHLQGSQPQHF.

The J gene is TRBJ2-7, the V gene TRBV27; possibly TRBD2 for D (5 bases). Germline CDR1 reads MNHEY; CDR2 reads SMNVEV (reference sequence). Trimming stripped 5 bases from V and 7 bases from J, with 15 bases between. The CDR3 extends over 13 amino acids. The CDR3 DNA is TGTGCCAGCAGTCCGGGGTTCCTAAGGGAGCAGTACTTC. Protein: CASSPGFLREQYF.

CDR3 region: CASSQEGLPNTEAFF. In DNA form, the CDR3 reads TGCGCCAGCAGCCAAGAGGGACTCCCGAACACTGAAGCTTTCTTT. J is TRBJ1-1 and V is TRBV4-1; maybe TRBD1 (5 bases). Looked up from germline, CDR1 is MGHRA and CDR2 is YSYEKL. With 0 bases removed from V and 1 base from J, the gap between germline ends came to 9 bases. This CDR3 region has 15 residues.

J is TRBJ1-1 and V is TRBV28; TRBD1 matches at 9 bases. CDR3 length: 14 amino acids. The J segment lost 5 bases and the V segment lost 5 bases, leaving 6 bases of the junction unmatched. Per the germline V gene, CDR1 is MDHEN and CDR2 is SYDVKM. The CDR3 DNA sequence: TGTGCCAGCAGTCCCCACAGGGGGCCGACTGAAGCTTTCTTT. This codes for CASSPHRGPTEAFF.

V gene TRBV27 combines with J gene TRBJ2-7; 11 bases are shared with TRBD2. The CDR3 is 18 amino acids. The germline V gene encodes CDR1 MNHEY and CDR2 SMNVEV (reference sequence). V shed 0 bases and J 7 bases; nucleotides not matched to a gene: 14. The CDR3 DNA sequence: TGTGCCAGCAGTTTATCGAAGTTAAGACTAGCGGGGCGGGGTGAGCAGTACTTC. Protein: CASSLSKLRLAGRGEQYF.

This clone was picked up a small number of times. This chain links TRBV14 with TRBJ2-2; 13 bases line up with TRBD2. Germline CDR1 reads SGHDN; CDR2 reads FVKESK. V gave up 4 bases and J gave up 1 base; unmatched junction bases: 9. The CDR3 covers 19 residues. The CDR3 DNA sequence: TGTGCCAGCAGCCCCTTGACTAGCGGGAGGCCTCTGAACACCGGGGAGCTGTTTTTT. Translating gives CASSPLTSGRPLNTGELFF. The complete variable domain, with remaining parts taken from reference TRBV14 and TRBJ2-2, reads EAGVTQFPSHSVIEKGQTVTLRCDPISGHDNLYWYRRVMGKEIKFLLHFVKESKQDESGMPNNRFLAERTGGTYSTLKVQPAELEDSGVYFCASSPLTSGRPLNTGELFFGEGSRLTVL.

The rearrangement links TRBV28 to TRBJ1-1; D is perhaps TRBD1 (6 bases). Trimming pared 8 bases from V and 1 base from J, leaving 20 bases between. Germline loops: CDR1 MDHEN, CDR2 SYDVKM. The CDR3 length is 16 residues. This CDR3 is CASPPSQGFGNTEAFF. CDR3 sequence (DNA): TGTGCCAGCCCTCCTTCGCAGGGGTTCGGGAACACTGAAGCTTTCTTT.

The V gene is TRBV24-1, the J gene TRBJ2-5, with a weak D call TRBD2 (6 bases). Per germline, CDR1 KGHDR and CDR2 SFDVKD. V lost 9 bases, J lost 4 bases, and 14 bases lay in between. CDR3 size: 13 residues. Written as DNA, the CDR3 is TGTGCCACCTCCCTCGGAGGGCTAGAGACCCAGTACTTC. Translated: CATSLGGLETQYF.